This T cell receptor (beta chain) originates from a study of blood T cells in healthy people across ages. Every donor gave ten milliliters of peripheral blood. Combining a sample-barcoded 5' primer with a J-beta primer mix, a second PCR ran for about 7 to 11 cycles. TCRdb reanalysed the 5' RACE reads using MiXCR and keeps one entry per CDR3 protein. The sample consists of about 720,000 distinct CDR3 sequences, more than 20% of them appearing once. This clonotype has more than one count but fewer than ten. V dropped 4 bases and J dropped 4 bases, with 10 bases sitting between them. CDR3 length: 14 residues. Germline CDR1 MDHEN, CDR2 SYDVKM. The same data also went into a second study, on T cells of mothers and their children. That study adds: Samples came from three healthy Caucasian mothers and their six children.

The V and J genes are TRBV28 and TRBJ1-4; possible D gene TRBD1, 6 bases. Sequenced: blood. This TCR came from a boy aged 5-17 years in good health. The CDR3 coding sequence is TGTGCCAGCAGTTCACAGGGCGTTAATGAAAAACTGTTTTTT. Translated, it gives CASSSQGVNEKLFF.